The 21 T cell receptor beta chains reported below all come from one sample, sequenced in a study of blood T cell repertoires in COVID-19. Assay used: immunoSEQ multiplex PCR; TCRdb lists only in-frame clones, some missing. The sample yields over 450,000 clones, approximately 92% seen once. The source material was peripheral blood. These receptors were taken from a man aged 18 to 35 with COVID-19, enrolled during active disease.

The chain recombines TRBV6-6 with TRBJ1-1; possibly TRBD1 for D (5 bases). The CDR3 is made up of 14 amino acids. Germline V CDR1 and CDR2: MNHNY, SVGAGI (reference sequence). V gave up 6 bases and J gave up 2 bases, with 13 bases separating them. The CDR3 protein is CASSPDSYNTEAFF. CDR3 coding DNA: TGTGCCAGCAGCCCCGACAGTTATAACACTGAAGCTTTCTTT.

The CDR3 DNA reads as TGTGCCAGCAGCCCAAAGAGGACCCTAGCGTCGGACACCGGGGAGCTGTTTTTT. Protein: CASSPKRTLASDTGELFF. This chain connects TRBV7-6 to TRBJ2-2; a possible D gene is TRBD2 (6 bases). With 5 bases removed from V and 3 bases from J, the gap between germline ends came to 22 bases. Germline lookup yields CDR1 SGHVS and CDR2 FNYEAQ. This CDR3 has 18 residues.

This rearrangement joins TRBV12-3 or TRBV12-4 to TRBJ2-1; TRBD2 matches at 7 bases. CDR3 length: 13 amino acids. The V and J ends lost 4 bases and 8 bases, in that order; junction bases with no gene match: 5. CDR3: CASSSTSWDEQFF. As DNA, the CDR3 is TGTGCCAGCAGTTCGACTAGCTGGGATGAGCAGTTCTTC.

This chain joins TRBV24-1 and TRBJ2-2; TRBD1 matches 7 bases. Germline trimming cut 8 bases from V and 5 bases from J; bases unmatched to any gene: 4. The CDR3 loop spans 13 amino acids. Germline V gives CDR1 KGHDR, CDR2 SFDVKD. The DNA for the CDR3 is TGTGCCACCAATGCCAGGGGGACCGGGGAGCTGTTTTTT. It codes for CATNARGTGELFF.

V is TRBV5-6 and J is TRBJ2-3; D gene unclear. V was shortened by 2 bases and J by 0 bases, with 13 bases between the two germline ends. Germline V gene lookup returns CDR1 SGHDT and CDR2 YYEEEE. The CDR3 runs 16 residues. CDR3 amino acids: CASSFTAVFSTDTQYF. The CDR3 DNA reads TGTGCCAGCAGCTTTACAGCCGTATTTAGCACAGATACGCAGTATTTT.

The chain recombines TRBV5-5 with TRBJ1-1; no definite D call. Trimming removed 5 bases from V and 1 base from J, with 12 bases in between. Germline-derived CDR1 and CDR2 are SGHKS and YYEKEE (reference sequence). This CDR3 is 14 amino acids long. The DNA of the CDR3 is TGTGCCAGCAGTCCACGACACTCGAACACTGAAGCTTTCTTT. Protein: CASSPRHSNTEAFF.

The rearrangement links TRBV5-1 to TRBJ2-7, with 8 bases aligning to TRBD1. The CDR3 contains 13 residues. V was pared by 0 bases and J by 5 bases, with 1 base of the junction left unmatched. Germline CDR1 reads SGHRS; CDR2 reads YFSETQ. CDR3 sequence: CASSLGQGNEQYF. CDR3 nucleotides: TGCGCCAGCAGCTTGGGACAGGGGAACGAGCAGTACTTC. Full variable domain (outside the CDR3, taken from reference TRBV5-1 and TRBJ2-7): KAGVTQTPRYLIKTRGQQVTLSCSPISGHRSVSWYQQTPGQGLQFLFEYFSETQRNKGNFPGRFSGRQFSNSRSEMNVSTLELGDSALYLCASSLGQGNEQYFGPGTRLTVT.

This clone was counted only a few times. The chain has TRBV30 and TRBJ1-2; D possibly corresponds to TRBD1 (6 bases). The V gene lost 1 base and the J gene lost 6 bases, with 9 bases spanning the gap. CDR3 length: 12 amino acids. Germline lookup yields CDR1 GTSNPN and CDR2 SVGIG (reference sequence). The DNA of the CDR3 is TGTGCCTGGAGTGGATCAGGGGATGGCTACACCTTC. This sequence encodes CAWSGSGDGYTF.

The CDR3 DNA follows: TGTGCCAGCAGTATAGCGGGGGGGCTCCACAATGAGCAGTTCTTC. Translated: CASSIAGGLHNEQFF. This chain links TRBV6-5 with TRBJ2-1; 11 bases fit TRBD2. Germline-derived CDR1 and CDR2 are MNHEY and SVGAGI. V trimming: 5 bases; J trimming: 5 bases; junction bases outside the gene matches: 5. The CDR3 totals 15 residues.

The chain has TRBV9 and TRBJ2-7; TRBD1 aligns across 12 bases. The V segment lost 0 bases and the J segment 4 bases; nucleotides outside the gene matches: 2. The CDR3 contains 15 residues. Germline V CDR1 and CDR2: SGDLS, YYNGEE. The DNA of the CDR3 is TGTGCCAGCAGCGTAGGGGACAGGGGGCTTTACGAGCAGTACTTC. Translating gives CASSVGDRGLYEQYF.

V gene TRBV18 combines with J gene TRBJ1-2; TRBD1 matches 7 bases. Germline CDR1 is KGHSH and CDR2 is LQKENI. The CDR3 runs 14 residues. V was pared by 3 bases and J by 3 bases, with 4 bases of the junction left unmatched. This CDR3 is CASSPGQDHYGYTF. The CDR3 nucleotides read TGTGCCAGCTCACCTGGACAGGACCACTATGGCTACACCTTC.

The chain uses TRBV2 and TRBJ2-7, with D possibly being TRBD2 (6 bases). V shed 3 bases and J shed 2 bases, with 11 bases lying between them. Germline CDR1 and CDR2: SNHLY and FYNNEI. CDR3 length: 14 residues. CDR3 amino acids: CASSDGGEPYEQYF. Written as DNA, the CDR3 is TGTGCCAGCAGTGACGGGGGAGAACCCTACGAGCAGTACTTC.

V gene TRBV19 combines with J gene TRBJ2-7; TRBD2 is a possible D gene (5 bases). CDR1 is LNHDA and CDR2 is SQIVND in the germline V gene (reference sequence). V was cut by 4 bases and J by 3 bases, with 10 bases left in between. The CDR3 covers 13 residues. The CDR3 coding sequence is TGTGCCAGTAGTAGGCAGGAGGACTACGAGCAGTACTTC. It specifies CASSRQEDYEQYF.

This clone has only a few counts. The chain couples TRBV2 to TRBJ2-5; D is undetermined. Between the trimmed V and J ends, which lost 4 bases and 5 bases, there was a span of 14 bases. Germline CDR1 reads SNHLY; CDR2 reads FYNNEI. There are 14 residues in the CDR3. The CDR3 bases are TGTGCCAGCAGTGGACTGACCAGCGAGGAGACCCAGTACTTC. Translation gives CASSGLTSEETQYF. Combining the CDR3 with reference TRBV2 and TRBJ2-5 gives the whole variable domain EPEVTQTPSHQVTQMGQEVILRCVPISNHLYFYWYRQILGQKVEFLVSFYNNEISEKSEIFDDQFSVERPDGSNFTLKIRSTKLEDSAMYFCASSGLTSEETQYFGPGTRLLVL.

CDR3 region: CASSLIGGEQYF. The CDR3 DNA reads TGTGCCAGCAGCTTAATCGGGGGCGAGCAGTACTTC. The V and J genes are TRBV7-9 and TRBJ2-7; tentative D call: TRBD2 (6 bases). Trimming took off 2 bases at V and 6 bases at J, with 8 bases between the two ends. The CDR3 has 12 amino acids. The germline gives CDR1 SEHNR, CDR2 FQNEAQ (reference sequence).

This clone was picked up one time. DNA of the CDR3: TGTGCCTGGAGTGTAGGGCAGCCGGGGGAGACCCAGTACTTC. As protein: CAWSVGQPGETQYF. The gene calls are TRBV30 and TRBJ2-5; D possibly corresponds to TRBD2 (5 bases). CDR1 is GTSNPN and CDR2 is SVGIG in the germline V gene (reference sequence). V was clipped by 0 bases and J by 5 bases, with 13 bases between them. The CDR3 loop spans 14 amino acids.

This chain joins TRBV7-9 and TRBJ1-2, with D possibly being TRBD1 (6 bases). The V gene lost 5 bases and the J gene lost 6 bases, with 13 bases spanning the gap. CDR3 length: 13 residues. Per the germline V gene, CDR1 is SEHNR and CDR2 is FQNEAQ (reference sequence). DNA of the CDR3: TGTGCCAGCAGCGTAGAACAGGGTAATGGCTACACCTTC. Protein: CASSVEQGNGYTF.

This clone has ten or more counts. The chain links TRBV29-1 to TRBJ1-2; 7 nucleotides match TRBD1. The V segment lost 5 bases and the J segment 4 bases; nucleotides outside the gene matches: 7. CDR3 size: 13 residues. CDR1 is SQVTM, CDR2 ANQGSEA, per germline. CDR3 amino acids: CSVTGVRGYGYTF. In DNA, the CDR3 is TGCAGCGTTACAGGGGTTAGAGGCTATGGCTACACCTTC.

This chain links TRBV10-1 with TRBJ1-2; D uncertain. Germline loops: CDR1 WNHNN, CDR2 SYGVQD (reference sequence). V shed 2 bases and J shed 4 bases, with 8 bases lying between them. This CDR3 contains 13 residues. The CDR3 region is CASSEGLGYGYTF. CDR3 in DNA: TGCGCCAGCAGTGAGGGGCTTGGCTATGGCTACACCTTC.

This clone was detected only once. This chain joins TRBV28 and TRBJ1-1; no firm D call. CDR1 MDHEN and CDR2 SYDVKM come from the germline V gene. Trimming left V 3 bases short and J 4 bases short, with 18 bases between. The CDR3 consists of 16 residues. CDR3 region: CASSFGRLRGSTEAFF. The CDR3 DNA is TGTGCCAGCAGTTTTGGCAGGCTACGGGGAAGCACTGAAGCTTTCTTT.

The chain employs TRBV5-6 and TRBJ2-2, with 7 bases identical to TRBD1. The CDR3 is 15 residues long. Germline lookup yields CDR1 SGHDT and CDR2 YYEEEE. The V gene end was trimmed by 3 bases and the J gene end by 6 bases; junction bases not matched to a gene: 8. The DNA for the CDR3 is TGTGCCAGCAGCTCGTACAGGGGAATAGCCGGGGAGCTGTTTTTT. Encoded protein: CASSSYRGIAGELFF.